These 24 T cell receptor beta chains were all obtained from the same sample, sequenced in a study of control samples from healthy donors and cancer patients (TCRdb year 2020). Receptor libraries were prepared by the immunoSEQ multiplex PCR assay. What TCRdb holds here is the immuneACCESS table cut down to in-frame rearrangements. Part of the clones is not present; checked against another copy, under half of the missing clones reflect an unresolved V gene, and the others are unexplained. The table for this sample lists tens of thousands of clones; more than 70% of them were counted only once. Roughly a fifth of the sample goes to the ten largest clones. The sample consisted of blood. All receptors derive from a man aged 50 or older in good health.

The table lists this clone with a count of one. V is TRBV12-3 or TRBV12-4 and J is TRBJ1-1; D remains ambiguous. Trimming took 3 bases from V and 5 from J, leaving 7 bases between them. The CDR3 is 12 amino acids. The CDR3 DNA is TGTGCCAGCAGTTTGTATAGGACTGAAGCTTTCTTT. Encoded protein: CASSLYRTEAFF.

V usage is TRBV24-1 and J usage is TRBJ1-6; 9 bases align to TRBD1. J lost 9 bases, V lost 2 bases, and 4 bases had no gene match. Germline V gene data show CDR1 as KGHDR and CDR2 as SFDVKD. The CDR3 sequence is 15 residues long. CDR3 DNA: TGTGCCACCAGTGATTCACGACAGGGGGGTTCACCCCTCCACTTT. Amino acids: CATSDSRQGGSPLHF.

CDR3 coding DNA: TGCGCCAGCAGCGAGACAGGCGCTAACTATGGCTACACCTTC. It yields the protein CASSETGANYGYTF. This chain connects TRBV5-1 to TRBJ1-2, with a tentative D call TRBD1 (6 bases). The germline CDR1 and CDR2 sequences are SGHRS and YFSETQ. V was trimmed by 4 bases and J by 0 bases, leaving 10 bases between them. The length of the CDR3 is 14 residues. Full variable domain (rest looked up from reference TRBV5-1 and TRBJ1-2): KAGVTQTPRYLIKTRGQQVTLSCSPISGHRSVSWYQQTPGQGLQFLFEYFSETQRNKGNFPGRFSGRQFSNSRSEMNVSTLELGDSALYLCASSETGANYGYTFGSGTRLTVV.

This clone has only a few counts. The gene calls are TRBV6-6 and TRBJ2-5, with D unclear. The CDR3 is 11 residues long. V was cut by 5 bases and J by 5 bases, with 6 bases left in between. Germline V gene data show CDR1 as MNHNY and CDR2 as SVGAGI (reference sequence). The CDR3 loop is CASSPRETQYF. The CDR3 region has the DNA TGTGCCAGCAGTCCCCGGGAGACCCAGTACTTC.

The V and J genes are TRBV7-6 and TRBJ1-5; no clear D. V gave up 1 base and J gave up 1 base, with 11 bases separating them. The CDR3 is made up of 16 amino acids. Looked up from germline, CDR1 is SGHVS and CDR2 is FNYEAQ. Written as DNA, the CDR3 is TGTGCCAGCAGCTTAGGCCCCGGAGGCAGCAATCAGCCCCAGCATTTT. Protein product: CASSLGPGGSNQPQHF.

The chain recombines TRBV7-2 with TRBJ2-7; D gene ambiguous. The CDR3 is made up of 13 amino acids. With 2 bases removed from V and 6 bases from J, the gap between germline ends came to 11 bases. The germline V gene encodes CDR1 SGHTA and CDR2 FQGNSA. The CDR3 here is CASSLQAWGEQYV. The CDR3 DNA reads TGTGCCAGCAGCTTACAGGCCTGGGGCGAGCAGTACGTC.

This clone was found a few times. CDR3 coding DNA: TGTGCCAGCAGCCAACTTGGGTTCTCCTACAATGAGCAGTTCTTC. Its translation: CASSQLGFSYNEQFF. This sequence joins TRBV14 and TRBJ2-1; D is unresolved. The CDR3 loop spans 15 amino acids. The V end lost 2 bases, the J end lost 0 bases, and 8 bases lay between the germline ends. Per the germline V gene, CDR1 is SGHDN and CDR2 is FVKESK.

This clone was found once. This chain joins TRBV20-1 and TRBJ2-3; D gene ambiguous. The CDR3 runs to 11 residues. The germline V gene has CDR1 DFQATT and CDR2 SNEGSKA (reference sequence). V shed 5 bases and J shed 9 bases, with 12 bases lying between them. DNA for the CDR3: TGCAGTGCTCTGATGCTGGTAACGCAGTATTTT. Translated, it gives CSALMLVTQYF.

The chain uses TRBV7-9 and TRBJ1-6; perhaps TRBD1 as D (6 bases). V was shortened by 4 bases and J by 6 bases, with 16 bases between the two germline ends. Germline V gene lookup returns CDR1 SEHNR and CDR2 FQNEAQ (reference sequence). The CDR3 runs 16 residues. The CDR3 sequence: CASSSQGKGCNSPLHF. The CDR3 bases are TGTGCCAGCAGCTCGCAGGGGAAGGGGTGTAATTCACCCCTCCACTTT.

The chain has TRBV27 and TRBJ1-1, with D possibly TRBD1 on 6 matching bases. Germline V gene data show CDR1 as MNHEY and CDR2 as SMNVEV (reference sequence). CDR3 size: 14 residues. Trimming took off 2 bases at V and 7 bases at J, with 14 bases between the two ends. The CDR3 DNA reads TGTGCCAGCAGTTTAGAATACAGGGTGGGTGAAGCTTTCTTT. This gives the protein CASSLEYRVGEAFF.

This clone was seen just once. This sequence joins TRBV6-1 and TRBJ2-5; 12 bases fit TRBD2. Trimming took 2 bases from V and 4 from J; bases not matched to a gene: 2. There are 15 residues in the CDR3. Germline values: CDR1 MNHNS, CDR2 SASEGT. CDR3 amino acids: CASSELAGGPETQYF. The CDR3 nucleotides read TGTGCCAGCAGTGAACTAGCGGGAGGGCCAGAGACCCAGTACTTC.

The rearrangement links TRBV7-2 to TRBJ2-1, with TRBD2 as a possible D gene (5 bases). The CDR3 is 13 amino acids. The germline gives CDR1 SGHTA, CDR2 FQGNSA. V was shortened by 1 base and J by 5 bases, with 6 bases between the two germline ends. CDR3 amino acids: CASSLDGDNEQFF. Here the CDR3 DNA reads TGTGCCAGCAGCTTAGACGGGGACAATGAGCAGTTCTTC.

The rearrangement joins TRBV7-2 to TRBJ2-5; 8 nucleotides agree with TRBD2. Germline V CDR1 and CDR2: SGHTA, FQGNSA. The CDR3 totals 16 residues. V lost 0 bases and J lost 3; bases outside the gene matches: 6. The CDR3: CASSLARGSGEETQYF. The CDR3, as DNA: TGTGCCAGCAGCTTAGCCCGGGGTAGCGGGGAAGAGACCCAGTACTTC.

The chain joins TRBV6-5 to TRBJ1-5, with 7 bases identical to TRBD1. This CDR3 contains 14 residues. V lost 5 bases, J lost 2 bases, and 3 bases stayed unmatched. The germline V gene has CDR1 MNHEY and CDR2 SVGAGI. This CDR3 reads CASSRQGGNQPQHF. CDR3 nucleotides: TGTGCCAGCAGTAGGCAGGGGGGCAATCAGCCCCAGCATTTT.

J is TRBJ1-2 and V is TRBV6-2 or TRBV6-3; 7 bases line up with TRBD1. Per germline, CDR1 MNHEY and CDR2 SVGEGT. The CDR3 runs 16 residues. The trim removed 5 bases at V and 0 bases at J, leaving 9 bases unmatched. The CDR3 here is CASSVDRDSANYGYTF. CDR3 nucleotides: TGTGCCAGCAGTGTTGACCGGGACAGCGCTAACTATGGCTACACCTTC.

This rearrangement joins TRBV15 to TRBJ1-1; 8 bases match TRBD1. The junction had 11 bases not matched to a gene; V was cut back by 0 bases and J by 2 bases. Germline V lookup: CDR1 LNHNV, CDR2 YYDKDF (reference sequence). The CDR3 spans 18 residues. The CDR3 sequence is CATSRDWGYTGGNTEAFF. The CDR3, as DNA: TGTGCCACCAGCAGAGATTGGGGCTATACAGGGGGTAACACTGAAGCTTTCTTT.

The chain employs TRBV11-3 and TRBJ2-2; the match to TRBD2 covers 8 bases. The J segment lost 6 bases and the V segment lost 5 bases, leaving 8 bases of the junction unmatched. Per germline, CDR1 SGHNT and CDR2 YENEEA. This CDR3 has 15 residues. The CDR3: CASSPPGLAAGELFF. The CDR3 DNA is TGTGCCAGCAGCCCTCCCGGACTAGCAGCCGGGGAGCTGTTTTTT. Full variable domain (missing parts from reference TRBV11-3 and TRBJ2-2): EAGVVQSPRYKIIEKKQPVAFWCNPISGHNTLYWYLQNLGQGPELLIRYENEEAVDDSQLPKDRFSAERLKGVDSTLKIQPAELGDSAVYLCASSPPGLAAGELFFGEGSRLTVL.

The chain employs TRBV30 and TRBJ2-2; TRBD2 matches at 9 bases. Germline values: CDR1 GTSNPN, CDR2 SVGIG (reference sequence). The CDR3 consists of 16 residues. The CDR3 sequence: CATDRAGGPSTGELFF. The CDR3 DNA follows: TGTGCAACGGATCGGGCGGGAGGGCCGAGTACCGGGGAGCTGTTTTTT.

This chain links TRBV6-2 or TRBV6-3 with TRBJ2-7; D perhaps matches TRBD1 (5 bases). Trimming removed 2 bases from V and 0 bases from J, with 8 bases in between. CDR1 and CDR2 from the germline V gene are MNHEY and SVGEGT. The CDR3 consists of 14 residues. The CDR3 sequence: CASSYVGVSYEQYF. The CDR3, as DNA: TGTGCCAGCAGTTACGTAGGGGTCTCCTACGAGCAGTACTTC.

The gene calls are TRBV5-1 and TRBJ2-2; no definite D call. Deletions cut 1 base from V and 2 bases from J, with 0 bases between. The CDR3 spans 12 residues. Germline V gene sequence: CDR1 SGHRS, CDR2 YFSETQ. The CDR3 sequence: CASSLNTGELFF. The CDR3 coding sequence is TGCGCCAGCAGCTTGAACACCGGGGAGCTGTTTTTT. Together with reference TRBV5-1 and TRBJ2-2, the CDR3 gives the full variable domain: KAGVTQTPRYLIKTRGQQVTLSCSPISGHRSVSWYQQTPGQGLQFLFEYFSETQRNKGNFPGRFSGRQFSNSRSEMNVSTLELGDSALYLCASSLNTGELFFGEGSRLTVL.

This CDR3 is CASSLSGSRDYTF. The CDR3 nucleotides are TGTGCCAGCAGTTTATCGGGGAGTAGGGACTACACCTTC. The chain has TRBV27 and TRBJ1-2; D unresolved. CDR3 length: 13 residues. V was pared by 0 bases and J by 10 bases, with 12 bases between. Germline CDR1 and CDR2: MNHEY and SMNVEV (reference sequence).

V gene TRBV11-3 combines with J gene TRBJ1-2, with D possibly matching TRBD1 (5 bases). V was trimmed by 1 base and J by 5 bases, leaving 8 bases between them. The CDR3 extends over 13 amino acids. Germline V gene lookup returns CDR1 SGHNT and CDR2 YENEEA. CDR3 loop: CASSLGGEYGYTF. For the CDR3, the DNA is TGTGCCAGCAGCTTAGGAGGGGAGTATGGCTACACCTTC. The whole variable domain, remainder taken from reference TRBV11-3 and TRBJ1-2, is EAGVVQSPRYKIIEKKQPVAFWCNPISGHNTLYWYLQNLGQGPELLIRYENEEAVDDSQLPKDRFSAERLKGVDSTLKIQPAELGDSAVYLCASSLGGEYGYTFGSGTRLTVV.

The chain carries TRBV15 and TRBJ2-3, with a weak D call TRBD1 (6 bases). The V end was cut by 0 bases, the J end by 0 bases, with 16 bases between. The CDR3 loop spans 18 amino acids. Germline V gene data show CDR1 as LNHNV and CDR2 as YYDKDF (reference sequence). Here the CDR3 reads CATSRDSLGGPSTDTQYF. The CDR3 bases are TGTGCCACCAGCAGAGATAGTCTTGGGGGCCCTAGCACAGATACGCAGTATTTT.

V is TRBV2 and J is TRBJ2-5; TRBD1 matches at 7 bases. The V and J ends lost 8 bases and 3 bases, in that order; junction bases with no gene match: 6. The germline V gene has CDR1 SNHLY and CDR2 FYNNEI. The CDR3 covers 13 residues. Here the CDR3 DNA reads TGTGCCAGCGGCCAAGACAGGGAAGAGACCCAGTACTTC. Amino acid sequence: CASGQDREETQYF.